Listed below are T cell receptor beta chains from one sample, sequenced in a study of CD8 T cells in Susac syndrome. TCRdb ran MiXCR on the immunoSEQ multiplex PCR reads and lists one entry per CDR3 protein. Of fewer than 200,000 distinct CDR3 sequences in the sample, 90% to 95% were seen once. Source material: CD4+ T cells from PBMCs. These TCRs come from a human donor with Susac syndrome. CDR3s include the opening cysteine and the closing phenylalanine or tryptophan. Fields, in order: CDR3 DNA, CDR3 protein, J gene, clone size, D gene, V gene, CDR3 length. D genes are given only for firm matches. Expanded clones are given a class, and other clones once, few, many or no size at all.

DNA: TGCGCCAGCAGCTCGGACACGGCCTACGAGCAGTACTTC; CDR3: CASSSDTAYEQYF; J: TRBJ2-7; size: .; D: .; V: TRBV5-1; length: 13
DNA: TGCAGTGCTAGAGATTTAGGCAGATCCTTCTACGAGCAGTACTTC; CDR3: CSARDLGRSFYEQYF; J: TRBJ2-7; size: .; D: .; V: TRBV20-1; length: 15
DNA: TGTGCCAGCAGCCATCCCGGCTGGGGGGTTGGGGAAAAACTGTTTTTT; CDR3: CASSHPGWGVGEKLFF; J: TRBJ1-4; size: once; D: .; V: TRBV14; length: 16
DNA: TGTGCCAGCAGCCAAGACGCGACGGGGACCGGGGAGCTGTTTTTT; CDR3: CASSQDATGTGELFF; J: TRBJ2-2; size: .; D: .; V: TRBV3-1; length: 15
DNA: TGTGCCAGCAGCTACTCCGGGACGATAAATCAGCCCCAGCATTTT; CDR3: CASSYSGTINQPQHF; J: TRBJ1-5; size: .; D: .; V: TRBV9; length: 15
DNA: TGCAGTGCTCCCGGGACAGGGAGAATTAACTATGGCTACACCTTC; CDR3: CSAPGTGRINYGYTF; J: TRBJ1-2; size: .; D: TRBD1; V: TRBV20-1; length: 15
DNA: TGCGCCAGCAGCCGGGCAGGAACGATCGGAGAGACCCAGTACTTC; CDR3: CASSRAGTIGETQYF; J: TRBJ2-5; size: .; D: .; V: TRBV4-1; length: 15
DNA: TGTGCCAGCAGCGTAGCTGCCTCCCGGACGTGGGAGCAGTACTTC; CDR3: CASSVAASRTWEQYF; J: TRBJ2-7; size: .; D: .; V: TRBV9; length: 15
DNA: TGTGCCACCAGCGAGGGACTAGCGTTGGAGACCCAGTACTTC; CDR3: CATSEGLALETQYF; J: TRBJ2-5; size: .; D: TRBD2; V: TRBV15; length: 14
DNA: TGTGCCAGCAGCGTAAGAGGGGGACGGTCAGTCTACGAGCAGTACTTC; CDR3: CASSVRGGRSVYEQYF; J: TRBJ2-7; size: .; D: .; V: TRBV9; length: 16
DNA: TGTGCCAGCAGCTCCCCGTTGAACGTCGGAGAGACCCAGTACTTC; CDR3: CASSSPLNVGETQYF; J: TRBJ2-5; size: once; D: .; V: TRBV7-9; length: 15
DNA: TGCGCCAGCAGCGACCAGGTCACTGAAGCTTTCTTT; CDR3: CASSDQVTEAFF; J: TRBJ1-1; size: .; D: .; V: TRBV5-1; length: 12
DNA: TGTGCCAGCACCACCCGACTAGCGGGGAAAGAGACCCAGTACTTC; CDR3: CASTTRLAGKETQYF; J: TRBJ2-5; size: .; D: TRBD2; V: TRBV3-1; length: 15
DNA: TGTGCCAGCAGCTGGGTAGGGACTAATGAAAAACTGTTTTTT; CDR3: CASSWVGTNEKLFF; J: TRBJ1-4; size: .; D: .; V: TRBV6-5; length: 14
DNA: TGTGCCAGCAGCCGTTCTAGCGGGAGGAGTGAGCAGTTCTTC; CDR3: CASSRSSGRSEQFF; J: TRBJ2-1; size: .; D: TRBD2; V: TRBV3-1; length: 14
DNA: TGTGCCAGCAGCAAGGGACTAGCGGGATTCACAGAGACCCAGTACTTC; CDR3: CASSKGLAGFTETQYF; J: TRBJ2-5; size: once; D: TRBD2; V: TRBV11-2; length: 16
DNA: TGTGCCAGCAGTGTAAGGCAGTCGGATAATTCACCCCTCCACTTT; CDR3: CASSVRQSDNSPLHF; J: TRBJ1-6; size: .; D: .; V: TRBV2; length: 15
DNA: TGTGCCAGCAGCAAAACGGCCCAGGTGGACACTGAAGCTTTCTTT; CDR3: CASSKTAQVDTEAFF; J: TRBJ1-1; size: .; D: .; V: TRBV6-5; length: 15
DNA: TGTGCCAGCAGCTTCCGGACTAGCGGGGGAGGGGAGACCCAGTACTTC; CDR3: CASSFRTSGGGETQYF; J: TRBJ2-5; size: .; D: TRBD2; V: TRBV7-9; length: 16
DNA: TGTGCCAGCAGCAACAAGGACAGTAAGGGCGAAAAACTGTTTTTT; CDR3: CASSNKDSKGEKLFF; J: TRBJ1-4; size: .; D: .; V: TRBV28; length: 15
DNA: TGTGCCTGGAGTGTAACACCGATTAAAGCTTTCTTT; CDR3: CAWSVTPIKAFF; J: TRBJ1-1; size: few; D: .; V: TRBV30; length: 12
DNA: TGTGCCAGCAGCTTAGGGACTAGCCGAGAGACCCAGTACTTC; CDR3: CASSLGTSRETQYF; J: TRBJ2-5; size: once; D: TRBD2; V: TRBV11-2; length: 14
DNA: TGCAGCGCCACGACCGGGACAGGGCACAATGAGCAGTTCTTC; CDR3: CSATTGTGHNEQFF; J: TRBJ2-1; size: .; D: TRBD1; V: TRBV29-1; length: 14
DNA: TGCAGTGCTAGAGTGACAGGGTCTCAGCCCCAGCATTTT; CDR3: CSARVTGSQPQHF; J: TRBJ1-5; size: .; D: TRBD1; V: TRBV20-1; length: 13
DNA: TGTGCCAGCAGCTTAGAAACAGTTAATCAGCCCCAGCATTTT; CDR3: CASSLETVNQPQHF; J: TRBJ1-5; size: .; D: .; V: TRBV7-8; length: 14
DNA: TGTGCCTGGAGTAGGTTACTAGCGGGGTACACAGATACGCAGTATTTT; CDR3: CAWSRLLAGYTDTQYF; J: TRBJ2-3; size: .; D: TRBD2; V: TRBV30; length: 16
DNA: TGTGCCAGCAGCCAAGTCAGGGGGAGACAAGAGACCCAGTACTTC; CDR3: CASSQVRGRQETQYF; J: TRBJ2-5; size: once; D: TRBD1; V: TRBV3-1; length: 15
DNA: TGCAGTGCTGTATCCCCGGGGAGCTCCTACGAGCAGTACTTC; CDR3: CSAVSPGSSYEQYF; J: TRBJ2-7; size: .; D: .; V: TRBV20-1; length: 14
DNA: TGTGCCAGCAGTCCCCCACTAGCGGGGGGGGGATTCATTCAGTACTTC; CDR3: CASSPPLAGGGFIQYF; J: TRBJ2-4; size: .; D: TRBD2; V: TRBV12-3/TRBV12-4; length: 16
DNA: TGTGCCAGCAGTCATCCGGGACAGGGCTATGGCTACACCTTC; CDR3: CASSHPGQGYGYTF; J: TRBJ1-2; size: .; D: TRBD1; V: TRBV6-1; length: 14
DNA: TGTGCCAGTAGTAGCGGGAGAATCGCCTACAATGAGCAGTTCTTC; CDR3: CASSSGRIAYNEQFF; J: TRBJ2-1; size: .; D: TRBD2; V: TRBV19; length: 15
DNA: TGTGCCAGCAGTGGAGGATCCCAGCGGGGGGGGGAGACCCAGTACTTC; CDR3: CASSGGSQRGGETQYF; J: TRBJ2-5; size: .; D: TRBD2; V: TRBV6-1; length: 16
DNA: TGCAGTGCTAGAGATAGGCTAGCGGGGGGGCTTGAGCAGTTCTTC; CDR3: CSARDRLAGGLEQFF; J: TRBJ2-1; size: once; D: TRBD2; V: TRBV20-1; length: 15
DNA: TGCGCCAGCAGATTCGCGGGTTCAGATACGCAGTATTTT; CDR3: CASRFAGSDTQYF; J: TRBJ2-3; size: .; D: .; V: TRBV5-1; length: 13
DNA: TGTGCCAGCAACCCAGGCGGATTTGAAGCTTTCTTT; CDR3: CASNPGGFEAFF; J: TRBJ1-1; size: .; D: .; V: TRBV2; length: 12
DNA: TGTGCCAGCAGTTTTTACGGGCCCTACGAGCAGTACTTC; CDR3: CASSFYGPYEQYF; J: TRBJ2-7; size: .; D: .; V: TRBV12-3/TRBV12-4; length: 13
DNA: TGTGCCAGCAGTTTCCGGAGGGGCGAGCAGTACTTC; CDR3: CASSFRRGEQYF; J: TRBJ2-7; size: .; D: .; V: TRBV28; length: 12
DNA: TGCAGTGCTAGAGTTTCCGGGACTAGCGCCTACGAGCAGTACTTC; CDR3: CSARVSGTSAYEQYF; J: TRBJ2-7; size: .; D: TRBD2; V: TRBV20-1; length: 15
DNA: TGTGCCAGCAGCGTGAGACTTGCCAGAGTGCAGACCCAGTACTTC; CDR3: CASSVRLARVQTQYF; J: TRBJ2-5; size: .; D: .; V: TRBV28; length: 15
DNA: TGTGCCAGCAGCCCTATCACGCAGGGAGGGACCCAGTACTTC; CDR3: CASSPITQGGTQYF; J: TRBJ2-5; size: .; D: .; V: TRBV7-2; length: 14
DNA: TGCGCCAGCAGCCAAAAAAGACGGACAGGGGACACCGGGGAGCTGTTTTTT; CDR3: CASSQKRRTGDTGELFF; J: TRBJ2-2; size: .; D: TRBD1; V: TRBV4-1; length: 17
DNA: TGTGCCACCAGCAGAGACGGAGGGACTGAAAACACCATATATTTT; CDR3: CATSRDGGTENTIYF; J: TRBJ1-3; size: .; D: .; V: TRBV15; length: 15
DNA: TGTGCCAGCAGCTCACCGGGACCGCTCCCACCTGGGCCCCAGCATTTT; CDR3: CASSSPGPLPPGPQHF; J: TRBJ1-5; size: .; D: .; V: TRBV28; length: 16
DNA: TGTGCCAGCAGTGGTGAGGGGGGGGTCGAGCAGTACTTC; CDR3: CASSGEGGVEQYF; J: TRBJ2-7; size: .; D: .; V: TRBV2; length: 13
DNA: TGTGCCAGCAGCCCGGGACTAGCGGGGCTGTCCTACGAGCAGTACTTC; CDR3: CASSPGLAGLSYEQYF; J: TRBJ2-7; size: .; D: TRBD2; V: TRBV7-9; length: 16
DNA: TGTGCCAGCAGCCCCCGTCGACTAGCATCCTACAATGAGCAGTTCTTC; CDR3: CASSPRRLASYNEQFF; J: TRBJ2-1; size: .; D: TRBD2; V: TRBV7-8; length: 16
DNA: TGTGCCAGCAGCTTAAGGGTCGACTCTGGGGCCAACGTCCTGACTTTC; CDR3: CASSLRVDSGANVLTF; J: TRBJ2-6; size: .; D: .; V: TRBV7-3; length: 16
DNA: TGTGCCAGTAGTATGGACAGGGCTGAGCCCCAGCATTTT; CDR3: CASSMDRAEPQHF; J: TRBJ1-5; size: .; D: TRBD1; V: TRBV19; length: 13
DNA: TGCGCCAGCTCCGCAGGCCGGGACACCGGGGAGCTGTTTTTT; CDR3: CASSAGRDTGELFF; J: TRBJ2-2; size: .; D: .; V: TRBV10-1; length: 14
DNA: TGTGCCAGCAGCGTAGGGGGAGTTAGCACAGATACGCAGTATTTT; CDR3: CASSVGGVSTDTQYF; J: TRBJ2-3; size: .; D: .; V: TRBV9; length: 15
DNA: TGTGCCACCAGCAGGGGGGATAGGGCTGAAGCTTTCTTT; CDR3: CATSRGDRAEAFF; J: TRBJ1-1; size: .; D: .; V: TRBV15; length: 13
DNA: TGTGCCAGTAGACGGACAGGGGGCGTCTCTGGGGCCAACGTCCTGACTTTC; CDR3: CASRRTGGVSGANVLTF; J: TRBJ2-6; size: .; D: TRBD1; V: TRBV19; length: 17
DNA: TGTGCCAGCAGCTTGGAGGTGCTTAACTATGGCTACACCTTC; CDR3: CASSLEVLNYGYTF; J: TRBJ1-2; size: .; D: .; V: TRBV5-4; length: 14
DNA: TGCAGTGCGGGGGGGGCGGGCCCGGCCACAGATACGCAGTATTTT; CDR3: CSAGGAGPATDTQYF; J: TRBJ2-3; size: once; D: .; V: TRBV20-1; length: 15
DNA: TGCGCCAGCAGCTTGGACCCTAGCGGGACCCACAATGAGCAGTTCTTC; CDR3: CASSLDPSGTHNEQFF; J: TRBJ2-1; size: .; D: TRBD2; V: TRBV5-1; length: 16
DNA: TGCAGCGTTGCCCAGGGACTAGCCAAAAACATTCAGTACTTC; CDR3: CSVAQGLAKNIQYF; J: TRBJ2-4; size: .; D: .; V: TRBV29-1; length: 14
DNA: TGCGCCAGCAGTGGAGTGACCACAGATACGCAGTATTTT; CDR3: CASSGVTTDTQYF; J: TRBJ2-3; size: .; D: .; V: TRBV10-1; length: 13
DNA: TGTGCCAGCAGCCCGGACTTAACGCAGTATTTT; CDR3: CASSPDLTQYF; J: TRBJ2-3; size: .; D: .; V: TRBV11-2; length: 11
DNA: TGTGCCAGCAGCTCTATTTCGACCGGGGGCTACACCTTC; CDR3: CASSSISTGGYTF; J: TRBJ1-2; size: .; D: .; V: TRBV28; length: 13